A single sample is the source of the 20 T cell receptor beta chains below, sequenced in a study of beta chain features in type 1 diabetes. These receptors' antigens are unknown. Overall study findings and caveats: There was a moderate but significant shortening of TCRB CDR3s in all four CD4+ subsets of Type 1 diabetes patients.

TCRB transcripts that were expressed got sequenced, as all of the isolated RNA had been reverse transcribed. Profiling relied on immunoSEQ multiplex PCR, and the TCRdb table lists in-frame clones only, not all of them. The sample yields 150,000 to 200,000 clones, roughly 60% seen once. Sequencing input: naive CD4+ T cells from blood. The origin of the receptors is a man aged 25-45 years with type 1 diabetes.

Only one count was recorded for this clone. The rearrangement links TRBV9 to TRBJ2-3; 8 nucleotides align to TRBD2. The CDR3 spans 15 residues. Germline V gene data show CDR1 as SGDLS and CDR2 as YYNGEE. Unmatched junction bases numbered 9, after V lost 4 bases and J lost 5 bases. CDR3 region: CASSIEAGVEDTQYF. In DNA form, the CDR3 reads TGTGCCAGCAGCATCGAAGCGGGGGTGGAAGATACGCAGTATTTT.

This chain's CDR3 is CAWSTHANYGYTF. DNA for the CDR3: TGTGCCTGGAGTACACATGCTAACTATGGCTACACCTTC. The chain couples TRBV30 to TRBJ1-2; D is unresolved. The CDR3 is made up of 13 amino acids. Trimming took off 2 bases at V and 0 bases at J, with 7 bases between the two ends. Germline V gene sequence: CDR1 GTSNPN, CDR2 SVGIG (reference sequence).

The V and J genes are TRBV7-2 and TRBJ2-2, with D hard to call. In germline, CDR1 is SGHTA, CDR2 FQGNSA. V was shortened by 4 bases and J by 3 bases, with 6 bases between the two germline ends. This CDR3 is 13 amino acids long. CDR3 amino acids: CASSSVYTGELFF. The CDR3 DNA reads TGTGCCAGCAGCTCCGTCTACACCGGGGAGCTGTTTTTT.

The rearrangement links TRBV30 to TRBJ2-2; tentatively, D is TRBD1 or TRBD2 (7 bases each). The CDR3 has 14 residues. Trimming stripped 4 bases from V and 5 bases from J, with 14 bases between. From germline, CDR1 is GTSNPN and CDR2 SVGIG (reference sequence). In DNA form, the CDR3 reads TGTGCCTGGACAAGACAGGGAGGGACCGGGGAGCTGTTTTTT. This codes for CAWTRQGGTGELFF.

The CDR3 reads CASSLRDRVPGELFF. For the CDR3, the DNA is TGTGCCAGCAGCTTACGGGACAGGGTTCCCGGGGAGCTGTTTTTT. The chain employs TRBV11-2 and TRBJ2-2; 9 bases map to TRBD1. Germline trimming cut 2 bases from V and 6 bases from J; bases unmatched to any gene: 4. The CDR3 contains 15 residues. CDR1 SGHAT and CDR2 FQNNGV come from the germline V gene.

This sequence joins TRBV25-1 and TRBJ2-3; D call uncertain. The V end was cut by 5 bases, the J end by 0 bases, with 12 bases between. Germline V gene sequence: CDR1 MGHDK, CDR2 SYGVNS. The CDR3 is 15 residues long. CDR3 nucleotide sequence: TGTGCCAGCAGTCTCGATTCTCCTAGCACAGATACGCAGTATTTT. Residues: CASSLDSPSTDTQYF.

This chain connects TRBV20-1 to TRBJ2-1, with D perhaps being TRBD1 or TRBD2 (5 bases each). V dropped 6 bases and J dropped 8 bases, with 11 bases sitting between them. The length of the CDR3 is 11 residues. Germline V CDR1 and CDR2: DFQATT, SNEGSKA (reference sequence). Here the CDR3 DNA reads TGCAGTGCGCAGAGGGGAGATGAGCAGTTCTTC. Encoded protein: CSAQRGDEQFF.

With regard to this clone: A read error may account for a junction end that differs from germline. V and J are TRBV4-3 and TRBJ1-6, with no clear D. Germline V gene data show CDR1 as LGHNA and CDR2 as YSLEER. The CDR3 loop spans 13 amino acids. The CDR3 spells CASSQDSRLESRF. DNA of the CDR3: TGCGCCAGCAGCCAAGATTCTCGACTTGAGAGCCGCTTT.

V is TRBV7-2 and J is TRBJ2-3; TRBD2 is a possible D gene (6 bases). Between the trimmed V and J ends, which lost 4 bases and 2 bases, there was a span of 13 bases. There are 15 residues in the CDR3. Per the germline V gene, CDR1 is SGHTA and CDR2 is FQGNSA. The CDR3 here is CASSSPQDYTDTQYF. The CDR3 region has the DNA TGTGCCAGCAGCTCCCCTCAGGACTACACAGATACGCAGTATTTT.

The chain couples TRBV19 to TRBJ1-1; 8 nucleotides align to TRBD1. CDR1 is LNHDA, CDR2 SQIVND, per germline (reference sequence). The CDR3 runs to 15 residues. The trim removed 5 bases at V and 0 bases at J, leaving 5 bases unmatched. The DNA of the CDR3 is TGTGCCAGTAGTCTCGAGACAGGGGTGAACACTGAAGCTTTCTTT. Translated: CASSLETGVNTEAFF.

The V gene is TRBV9, the J gene TRBJ2-1, with no clear D. CDR3 length: 15 amino acids. V lost 3 bases and J lost 0, with 10 bases in between. Germline CDR1 reads SGDLS; CDR2 reads YYNGEE. The chain's CDR3 is CASSGTSSSYNEQFF. Here the CDR3 DNA reads TGTGCCAGCAGCGGGACCTCAAGCTCCTACAATGAGCAGTTCTTC. The full variable domain, in which reference TRBV9 and TRBJ2-1 provide the parts outside the CDR3, is DSGVTQTPKHLITATGQRVTLRCSPRSGDLSVYWYQQSLDQGLQFLIQYYNGEERAKGNILERFSAQQFPDLHSELNLSSLELGDSALYFCASSGTSSSYNEQFFGPGTRLTVL.

The sample holds a few counts of this clone. The CDR3 nucleotides are TGTGCCAGCAGCCAAGCGTCCGGATTAGGGGGGAGCACAGATACGCAGTATTTT. Its translation: CASSQASGLGGSTDTQYF. V and J are TRBV4-2 and TRBJ2-3; the D gene could be TRBD1 or TRBD2 (6 bases each). The germline CDR1 and CDR2 sequences are LGHNA and YNFKEQ. The V end lost 1 base, the J end lost 0 bases, and 17 bases lay between the germline ends. The CDR3 has 18 residues.

A remark on this clone: This sample also contains other DNA sequences that code for the same CDR3. V and J are TRBV29-1 and TRBJ2-1; D assignment may be TRBD1 or TRBD2 (5 bases each). Germline CDR1 SQVTM, CDR2 ANQGSEA. The V end lost 3 bases, the J end lost 8 bases, and 11 bases lay between the germline ends. There are 12 residues in the CDR3. The CDR3 spells CSVERGADEQFF. The DNA for the CDR3 is TGCAGCGTTGAGAGGGGCGCCGATGAGCAGTTCTTC.

This rearrangement joins TRBV10-3 to TRBJ1-6; 8 bases match TRBD1. The CDR3 length is 15 residues. The junction had 14 bases not matched to a gene; V was cut back by 10 bases and J by 9 bases. CDR1 is ENHRY and CDR2 is SYGVKD in the germline V gene. This CDR3 reads CATAEGQGEVSPLHF. In DNA form, the CDR3 reads TGTGCCACCGCCGAAGGACAGGGAGAGGTTTCACCCCTCCACTTT.

The chain has TRBV6-5 and TRBJ1-1; D is uncertain. V was trimmed by 2 bases and J by 11 bases, leaving 15 bases between them. The CDR3 extends over 13 amino acids. Germline CDR1 is MNHEY and CDR2 is SVGAGI. CDR3 sequence: CASSYMPGHTAFF. CDR3 coding DNA: TGTGCCAGCAGTTACATGCCGGGTCATACGGCTTTCTTT.

The gene calls are TRBV11-2 and TRBJ2-5, with 8 bases lining up with TRBD1. CDR1 and CDR2 (germline): SGHAT, FQNNGV. The CDR3 runs 15 residues. V lost 5 bases, J lost 2 bases, and 7 bases stayed unmatched. CDR3 region: CASSPGQGLQETQYF. CDR3 DNA sequence: TGTGCCAGCAGCCCTGGACAGGGCCTACAAGAGACCCAGTACTTC.

The gene calls are TRBV5-1 and TRBJ2-3, with TRBD2 matching 8 bases. Germline V gene lookup returns CDR1 SGHRS and CDR2 YFSETQ. CDR3 size: 15 residues. Unmatched junction bases numbered 8, after V lost 5 bases and J lost 3 bases. CDR3 DNA sequence: TGCGCCAGCAGTTCCGGGACTAGACTTACAGATACGCAGTATTTT. This encodes CASSSGTRLTDTQYF.

The J gene is TRBJ2-4, the V gene TRBV29-1, with 8 nucleotides matching TRBD2. V shed 6 bases, J shed 6 bases, and the junction held 7 bases outside the gene matches. The CDR3 spans 13 residues. The germline V gene encodes CDR1 SQVTM and CDR2 ANQGSEA. The CDR3 nucleotides read TGCAGCGTCGAAATCCGGGAGGGAAACATTCAGTACTTC. Its translation is CSVEIREGNIQYF.

The DNA of the CDR3 is TGTGCCAGCAGTTCCCTCTCTGGGGCCAACGTCCTGACTTTC. This encodes CASSSLSGANVLTF. V usage is TRBV27 and J usage is TRBJ2-6, with D hard to call. Trimming took off 4 bases at V and 0 bases at J, with 4 bases between the two ends. The germline gives CDR1 MNHEY, CDR2 SMNVEV (reference sequence). The CDR3 loop spans 14 amino acids.

The chain joins TRBV19 to TRBJ2-7; D tentatively fits TRBD1 or TRBD2 (6 bases each). The germline CDR1 and CDR2 sequences are LNHDA and SQIVND (reference sequence). The CDR3 consists of 14 residues. Trimming shortened V by 5 bases and J by 2 bases, and 13 bases separated the two germline ends. The CDR3 loop is CASSLQGLAYEQYF. The CDR3 region has the DNA TGTGCCAGTAGTCTACAGGGACTCGCCTACGAGCAGTACTTC.